The T cell receptor beta chain described here comes from a study of T cell responses to AZD1222 COVID-19 vaccine. Broader study findings: With two AZD1222 doses given, Spike-specific TCR breadth and depth both rose. In the spike-specific TCR repertoire, nearly half reportedly target unmutated variant regions.

Remarks on this clone: Its antigen is undetermined.

The germline CDR1 and CDR2 sequences are KGHSH and LQKENI. V lost 2 bases and J lost 4, with 12 bases in between. The CDR3 totals 15 residues. Repertoires were generated with immunoSEQ multiplex PCR, while TCRdb's copy carries only in-frame clones and drops some. The sample shows 100,000 to 150,000 clones, 89% of them seen only once. This rearrangement joins TRBV18 to TRBJ1-3; D call uncertain. This receptor was taken from an adult in good health. The sequencing used peripheral blood, collected on day 0 of AZD1222 vaccination. The CDR3 sequence is CASSPTSQAGNTIYF. DNA of the CDR3: TGTGCCAGCTCACCAACATCGCAAGCAGGAAACACCATATATTTT.